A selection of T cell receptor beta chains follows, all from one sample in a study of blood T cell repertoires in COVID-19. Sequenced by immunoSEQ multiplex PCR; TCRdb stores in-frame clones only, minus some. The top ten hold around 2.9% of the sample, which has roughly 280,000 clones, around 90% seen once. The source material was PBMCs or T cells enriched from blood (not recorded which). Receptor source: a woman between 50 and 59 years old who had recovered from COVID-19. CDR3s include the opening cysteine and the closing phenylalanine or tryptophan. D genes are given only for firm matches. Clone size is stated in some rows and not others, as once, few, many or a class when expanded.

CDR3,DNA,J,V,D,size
CASSLRLADTDTQYF,TGTGCCAGCAGCTTGCGACTAGCGGACACAGATACGCAGTATTTT,TRBJ2-3,TRBV7-3,TRBD2,NA
CASTARVIGSGNTIYF,TGTGCCAGTACCGCGCGGGTAATAGGCTCTGGAAACACCATATATTTT,TRBJ1-3,TRBV19,NA,NA
CASSRELLAANTGELFF,TGTGCCAGCAGTAGAGAGTTACTAGCGGCGAACACCGGGGAGCTGTTTTTT,TRBJ2-2,TRBV6-2/TRBV6-3,TRBD2,NA
CASRRGQNPSYEQYF,TGTGCCAGCAGGAGGGGACAGAACCCCTCCTACGAGCAGTACTTC,TRBJ2-7,TRBV28,TRBD1,NA
CAWSYGGPRETQYF,TGTGCCTGGAGTTACGGGGGTCCCCGGGAGACCCAGTACTTC,TRBJ2-5,TRBV30,NA,NA
CASSLVTRLYEQYF,TGTGCCAGCAGCTTAGTTACTAGACTGTACGAGCAGTACTTC,TRBJ2-7,TRBV7-2,NA,NA
CASSSRGQPGHGYTF,TGTGCCAGCAGCTCCAGGGGACAGCCGGGGCATGGCTACACCTTC,TRBJ1-2,TRBV7-9,TRBD1,NA
CASSFARRGGEKLFF,TGTGCCAGCAGCTTCGCCCGTAGAGGTGGCGAAAAACTGTTTTTT,TRBJ1-4,TRBV7-2,NA,NA
CASSQEPGQGYTEAFF,TGCGCCAGCAGCCAGGAACCGGGACAGGGGTATACTGAAGCTTTCTTT,TRBJ1-1,TRBV4-1,TRBD1,NA
CASSGQRDTEAFF,TGTGCCAGCAGCGGACAGCGAGACACTGAAGCTTTCTTT,TRBJ1-1,TRBV27,NA,NA
CATNRGYGNTIYF,TGTGCCACCAACAGGGGGTACGGAAACACCATATATTTT,TRBJ1-3,TRBV19,TRBD1,NA
CASSIKIGGLTDTQYF,TGTGCCAGTAGTATCAAAATCGGGGGGCTGACAGATACGCAGTATTTT,TRBJ2-3,TRBV19,NA,NA
CASSILAGLGEQFF,TGTGCCAGCAGCATACTAGCGGGATTGGGTGAGCAGTTCTTC,TRBJ2-1,TRBV7-3,TRBD2,NA
CASSPSGDRTDTQYF,TGTGCCAGCAGCCCTAGCGGGGATCGCACAGATACGCAGTATTTT,TRBJ2-3,TRBV11-2,TRBD2,NA
CAWSIRGGQAGRPQHF,TGTGCCTGGAGTATCCGAGGGGGACAGGCGGGACGGCCCCAGCATTTT,TRBJ1-5,TRBV30,TRBD1,NA
CASSASGRVNEQFF,TGTGCCAGCAGTGCTAGCGGGAGGGTCAATGAGCAGTTCTTC,TRBJ2-1,TRBV2,TRBD2,NA
CASSRRTGGQPQHF,TGTGCCAGCAGTCGCCGGACGGGGGGCCAGCCCCAGCATTTT,TRBJ1-5,TRBV28,NA,once
CASSPRTSGSTDTQYF,TGTGCCAGCAGCCCCCGGACTAGCGGGAGCACAGATACGCAGTATTTT,TRBJ2-3,TRBV9,TRBD2,NA
CASSFGVTEAFF,TGTGCCAGCAGCTTCGGGGTCACTGAAGCTTTCTTT,TRBJ1-1,TRBV11-1,NA,NA